These T cell receptor beta chains were read from a single sample in a study of T cells after yellow fever vaccination. MiXCR, run by TCRdb on the 5' RACE reads, gives a single entry per CDR3 protein. The sample comprises a few hundred thousand distinct CDR3 sequences, about 5% of which are singletons, and around 3.5% rests with the top ten. The sample was CD4+ T cells sorted from PBMCs, taken on the day of the yellow fever booster vaccination. The receptors come from a man aged 18-30 years who received the YFV17D yellow fever vaccine. Both conserved end residues are trimmed from each CDR3. D genes are given only for firm matches.

TRBJ2-2	13	TRBV5-6	TRBD1	ASSLGQGNVGELF
TRBJ1-6	11	TRBV3-1	-	ASSQGDGSPLH
TRBJ2-5	10	TRBV29-1	TRBD2	SVGPGGETQY
TRBJ1-5	11	TRBV20-1	-	SAIGASNQPQH
TRBJ2-2	14	TRBV24-1	-	ATGLGPGEPGGELF
TRBJ1-1	11	TRBV19	-	ASSSRTNTEAF
TRBJ2-5	11	TRBV5-5	-	ASTPDFGETQY
TRBJ2-3	17	TRBV7-2	TRBD2	ASSLVLGTSGRSTDTQY
TRBJ1-4	17	TRBV5-1	TRBD1	ASSRRQGGILTTNEKLF
TRBJ2-3	13	TRBV6-2/TRBV6-3	-	ASSYGGARADTQY
TRBJ2-7	13	TRBV6-1	TRBD1	ASSALPGQSYEQY
TRBJ2-7	11	TRBV5-4	TRBD1	ASSPGQKYEQY
TRBJ2-5	13	TRBV5-6	TRBD2	ASTDARDYVETQY
TRBJ2-3	13	TRBV7-2	-	ASSPRGSLTDTQY
TRBJ1-1	11	TRBV20-1	-	SASVQENTEAF
TRBJ2-5	13	TRBV9	-	ASSVGPTSQETQY
TRBJ2-5	12	TRBV28	TRBD2	ASSLLAGVETQY
TRBJ1-1	15	TRBV29-1	-	SVIPYVAGLRNTEAF
TRBJ1-4	12	TRBV9	-	ASSVGQGHEKLF
TRBJ1-6	14	TRBV4-2	-	ASSQEAQGHNSPLH
TRBJ1-1	11	TRBV7-2	-	ASSFSRNTEAF
TRBJ2-2	15	TRBV24-1	TRBD1	ATSDPAGGSDTGELF
TRBJ1-1	13	TRBV11-2	TRBD1	ASSSGGTVNTEAF
TRBJ1-1	13	TRBV18	-	ASSPTLGPNTEAF
TRBJ2-3	12	TRBV5-1	-	ASQIGGASDTQY
TRBJ2-1	13	TRBV29-1	TRBD2	SVVSGGRSYNEQF
TRBJ1-1	12	TRBV4-1	-	ASSQDRLYTEAF
TRBJ1-2	11	TRBV3-1	-	ASSQVRGYGYT
TRBJ2-6	13	TRBV7-9	-	ASSLIGTGANVLT
TRBJ2-2	13	TRBV7-3	-	ASSRTPLNTGELF
TRBJ1-1	12	TRBV7-8	-	ASSLRGFGTEAF
TRBJ1-2	12	TRBV7-2	-	ASSFTGTGYGYT
TRBJ2-3	10	TRBV5-1	-	ASSFDGESQY
TRBJ2-2	12	TRBV3-1	-	ASGWGTNTGELF
TRBJ2-2	14	TRBV6-5	-	ASSLSRRRNTGELF
TRBJ2-3	13	TRBV5-1	-	ASSPLRVGTDTQY
TRBJ2-3	14	TRBV14	-	ASSQGVGGSTDTQY
TRBJ2-3	10	TRBV29-1	TRBD2	SWGGSTDTQY
TRBJ1-1	12	TRBV25-1	TRBD1	ASSGTGGVSEAF
TRBJ1-4	12	TRBV6-5	-	ASRTGQYNEKLF
TRBJ2-1	12	TRBV7-9	-	ASSFFGINNEQF
TRBJ2-2	14	TRBV18	TRBD2	ASSPLSAGVTGELF
TRBJ2-2	17	TRBV4-2	TRBD2	ASSQATPRTSGYTGELF
TRBJ2-7	12	TRBV6-2/TRBV6-3	-	ASSTRRENYEQY
TRBJ2-2	13	TRBV12-3/TRBV12-4	-	ASSLPGLNTGELF
TRBJ2-3	12	TRBV5-1	-	ASIRDAQGDTQY
TRBJ1-2	11	TRBV6-1	TRBD1	ASTGQGFYGYT
TRBJ1-1	14	TRBV5-4	-	ASSLRQSYANTEAF
TRBJ1-1	12	TRBV12-3/TRBV12-4	-	ASALAGRDTEAF
TRBJ2-3	11	TRBV5-1	TRBD2	ASKQLASDTQY
TRBJ1-1	11	TRBV18	-	ASSPKVNTEAF
TRBJ1-1	10	TRBV18	TRBD1	ASSPQGDEAF
TRBJ2-3	14	TRBV18	-	ASSPLSGPTTDTQY